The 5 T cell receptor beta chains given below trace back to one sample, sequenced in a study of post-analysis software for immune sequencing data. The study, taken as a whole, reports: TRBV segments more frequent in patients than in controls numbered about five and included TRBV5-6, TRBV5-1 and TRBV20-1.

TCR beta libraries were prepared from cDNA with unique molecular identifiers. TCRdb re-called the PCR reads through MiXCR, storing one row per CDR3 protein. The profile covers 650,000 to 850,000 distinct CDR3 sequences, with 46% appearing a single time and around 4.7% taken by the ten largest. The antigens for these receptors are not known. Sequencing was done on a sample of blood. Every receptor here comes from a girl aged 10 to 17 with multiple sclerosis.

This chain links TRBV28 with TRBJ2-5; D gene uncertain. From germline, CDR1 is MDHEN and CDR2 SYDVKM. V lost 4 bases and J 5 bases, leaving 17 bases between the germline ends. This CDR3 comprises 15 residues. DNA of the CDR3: TGTGCCAGCAGTTCCCCGGTTTTGATGCGGGAGACCCAGTACTTC. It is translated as CASSSPVLMRETQYF.

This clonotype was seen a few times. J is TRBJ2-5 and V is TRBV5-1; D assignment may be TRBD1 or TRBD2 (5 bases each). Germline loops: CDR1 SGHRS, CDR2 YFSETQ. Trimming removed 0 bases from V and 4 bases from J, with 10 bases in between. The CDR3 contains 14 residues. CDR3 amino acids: CASSLGLRGETQYF. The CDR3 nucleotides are TGCGCCAGCAGCTTGGGTTTGAGGGGAGAGACCCAGTACTTC.

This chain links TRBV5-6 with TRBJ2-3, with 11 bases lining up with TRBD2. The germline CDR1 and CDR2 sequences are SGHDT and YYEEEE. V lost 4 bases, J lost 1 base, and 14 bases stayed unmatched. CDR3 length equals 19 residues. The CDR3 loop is CASSPTTSGSWGGTDTQYF. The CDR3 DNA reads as TGTGCCAGCAGCCCAACCACTAGCGGGAGTTGGGGGGGCACAGATACGCAGTATTTT. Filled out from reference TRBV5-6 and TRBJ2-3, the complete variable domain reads DAGVTQSPTHLIKTRGQQVTLRCSPKSGHDTVSWYQQALGQGPQFIFQYYEEEERQRGNFPDRFSGHQFPNYSSELNVNALLLGDSALYLCASSPTTSGSWGGTDTQYFGPGTRLTVL.

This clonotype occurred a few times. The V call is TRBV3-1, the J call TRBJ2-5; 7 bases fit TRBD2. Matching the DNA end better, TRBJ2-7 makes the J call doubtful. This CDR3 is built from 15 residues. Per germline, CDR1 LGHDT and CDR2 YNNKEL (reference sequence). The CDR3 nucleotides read TGTGCCAGCAGCCAAGAGGCTAGCGGAATATACGAGCAGTACTTC. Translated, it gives CASSQEASGIYEQYF.

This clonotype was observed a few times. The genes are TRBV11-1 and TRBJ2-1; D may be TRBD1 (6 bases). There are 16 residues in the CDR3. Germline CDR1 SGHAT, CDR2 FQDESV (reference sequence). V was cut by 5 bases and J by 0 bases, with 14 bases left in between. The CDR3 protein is CASSATGTPSYNEQFF. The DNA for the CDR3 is TGTGCCAGCAGCGCAACCGGGACACCCTCCTACAATGAGCAGTTCTTC.